A selection of T cell receptor beta chains follows, all from one sample in a study of blood T cell repertoires in COVID-19. Sequenced by immunoSEQ multiplex PCR; TCRdb stores in-frame clones only, minus some. The sample yields more than 100,000 clones, around 89% seen once. Sequenced material: peripheral blood. These receptors all come from a man in his fifties or sixties with active or convalescent COVID-19. The CDR3 runs from the conserved cysteine through the conserved F or W. Each record gives: J gene, clone size, V gene, D gene, CDR3 protein, CDR3 DNA. A D gene is named only where the DNA matches it firmly. Clone size is shown for a subset of rows, as once, few, many or a class of expanded clone.

j_gene: TRBJ1-1
abundance: -
v_gene: TRBV3-1/TRBV3-2
d_gene: -
CDR3aa: CASSQANFRARNTEAFF
CDR3nt: TGTGCCAGCAGCCAAGCGAATTTTCGTGCCAGGAACACTGAAGCTTTCTTT

j_gene: TRBJ1-3
abundance: -
v_gene: TRBV19
d_gene: -
CDR3aa: CASSSTGFSGNTIYF
CDR3nt: TGTGCCAGTAGTTCCACAGGATTCTCTGGAAACACCATATATTTT

j_gene: TRBJ2-5
abundance: -
v_gene: TRBV12-3/TRBV12-4
d_gene: TRBD1
CDR3aa: CASSDRGQETQYF
CDR3nt: TGTGCCAGCAGTGACAGGGGGCAGGAGACCCAGTACTTC

j_gene: TRBJ2-1
abundance: -
v_gene: TRBV25-1
d_gene: TRBD2
CDR3aa: CASSEWGGLGNEQFF
CDR3nt: TGTGCCAGCAGTGAATGGGGGGGATTGGGGAATGAGCAGTTCTTC

j_gene: TRBJ2-5
abundance: -
v_gene: TRBV28
d_gene: -
CDR3aa: CASSVGRLETQYF
CDR3nt: TGTGCCAGCAGCGTAGGGAGGTTAGAGACCCAGTACTTC

j_gene: TRBJ1-3
abundance: -
v_gene: TRBV7-8
d_gene: -
CDR3aa: CASSLGPGYGNTIYF
CDR3nt: TGTGCCAGCAGCTTAGGTCCCGGTTACGGAAACACCATATATTTT

j_gene: TRBJ2-3
abundance: many
v_gene: TRBV7-9
d_gene: TRBD2
CDR3aa: CASSLVLGLAGTSPDTQYF
CDR3nt: TGTGCCAGCAGCTTAGTTCTCGGACTAGCGGGGACTAGCCCAGATACGCAGTATTTT

j_gene: TRBJ2-2
abundance: -
v_gene: TRBV6-5
d_gene: -
CDR3aa: CASSRSPSNTGELFF
CDR3nt: TGTGCCAGCAGCCGATCGCCTAGTAACACCGGGGAGCTGTTTTTT

j_gene: TRBJ1-1
abundance: -
v_gene: TRBV6-5
d_gene: -
CDR3aa: CASSLQGILGTEAFF
CDR3nt: TGTGCCAGCAGCCTACAGGGTATATTGGGCACTGAAGCTTTCTTT

j_gene: TRBJ2-2
abundance: -
v_gene: TRBV9
d_gene: -
CDR3aa: CASSRRGGTGELFF
CDR3nt: TGTGCCAGCAGCAGGAGGGGCGGCACCGGGGAGCTGTTTTTT

j_gene: TRBJ2-3
abundance: -
v_gene: TRBV6-5
d_gene: TRBD2
CDR3aa: CASSYSAGDTDTQYF
CDR3nt: TGTGCCAGCAGTTACTCCGCGGGAGACACAGATACGCAGTATTTT

j_gene: TRBJ1-2
abundance: once
v_gene: TRBV21-1
d_gene: -
CDR3aa: CASSARTGFRGGYTF
CDR3nt: TGTGCCAGCAGCGCCCGGACAGGTTTTAGGGGTGGCTACACCTTC

j_gene: TRBJ1-5
abundance: -
v_gene: TRBV2
d_gene: -
CDR3aa: CASIEHRSQPQHF
CDR3nt: TGTGCCAGCATTGAACACAGAAGTCAGCCCCAGCATTTT

j_gene: TRBJ2-5
abundance: -
v_gene: TRBV5-5
d_gene: -
CDR3aa: CASSLAQETQYF
CDR3nt: TGTGCCAGCAGCTTGGCGCAAGAGACCCAGTACTTC

j_gene: TRBJ1-5
abundance: -
v_gene: TRBV28
d_gene: -
CDR3aa: CASTKTGGLQPQHF
CDR3nt: TGTGCCAGCACAAAAACCGGGGGTTTACAGCCCCAGCATTTT

j_gene: TRBJ2-1
abundance: -
v_gene: TRBV9
d_gene: -
CDR3aa: CASSPRLGSYNEQFF
CDR3nt: TGTGCCAGCAGCCCGAGACTAGGGTCCTACAATGAGCAGTTCTTC

j_gene: TRBJ1-1
abundance: -
v_gene: TRBV19
d_gene: -
CDR3aa: CASSISLRRPLGMRNTEAFF
CDR3nt: TGTGCCAGTAGCATCTCTTTGCGACGGCCGCTCGGGATGCGGAACACTGAAGCTTTCTTT

j_gene: TRBJ2-7
abundance: -
v_gene: TRBV10-3
d_gene: -
CDR3aa: CAISERPTGRTTYEQYF
CDR3nt: TGTGCCATCAGTGAGCGGCCGACAGGCCGTACGACCTACGAGCAGTACTTC

j_gene: TRBJ2-7
abundance: -
v_gene: TRBV2
d_gene: TRBD2
CDR3aa: CASRGGTSGSYEQYF
CDR3nt: TGTGCCAGCAGGGGGGGGACTAGCGGTTCCTACGAGCAGTACTTC

j_gene: TRBJ2-1
abundance: -
v_gene: TRBV10-1
d_gene: TRBD2
CDR3aa: CASTELAGTLNEQFF
CDR3nt: TGCGCCAGCACCGAACTAGCGGGAACCCTCAATGAGCAGTTCTTC

j_gene: TRBJ1-4
abundance: -
v_gene: TRBV27
d_gene: TRBD1
CDR3aa: CASSEGAGEKLFF
CDR3nt: TGTGCCAGCAGTGAGGGGGCTGGGGAAAAACTGTTTTTT

j_gene: TRBJ1-5
abundance: -
v_gene: TRBV20-1
d_gene: -
CDR3aa: CSASRPGEYNQPQHF
CDR3nt: TGCAGTGCTAGTCGGCCAGGGGAGTACAATCAGCCCCAGCATTTT

j_gene: TRBJ2-5
abundance: -
v_gene: TRBV19
d_gene: TRBD2
CDR3aa: CASSTTSGGAQETQYF
CDR3nt: TGTGCCAGTAGTACCACTAGCGGGGGGGCCCAAGAGACCCAGTACTTC

j_gene: TRBJ1-2
abundance: -
v_gene: TRBV19
d_gene: TRBD1
CDR3aa: CASSEYGTGLYGYTF
CDR3nt: TGTGCCAGTAGCGAATACGGGACAGGGTTGTATGGCTACACCTTC

j_gene: TRBJ1-6
abundance: -
v_gene: TRBV10-2
d_gene: TRBD1
CDR3aa: CASRVDRANSPLHF
CDR3nt: TGCGCCAGCCGCGTCGACAGGGCTAATTCACCCCTCCACTTT

j_gene: TRBJ1-1
abundance: -
v_gene: TRBV2
d_gene: -
CDR3aa: CASRTGGYTEAFF
CDR3nt: TGTGCCAGCAGGACAGGAGGCTACACTGAAGCTTTCTTT

j_gene: TRBJ1-5
abundance: -
v_gene: TRBV3-1/TRBV3-2
d_gene: -
CDR3aa: CASSQDPAGDNSNQPQHF
CDR3nt: TGTGCCAGCAGCCAAGATCCGGCGGGAGATAATAGCAATCAGCCCCAGCATTTT

j_gene: TRBJ1-1
abundance: -
v_gene: TRBV20-1
d_gene: -
CDR3aa: CSASMKQFTEAFF
CDR3nt: TGCAGTGCTAGTATGAAGCAATTCACTGAAGCTTTCTTT

j_gene: TRBJ1-3
abundance: -
v_gene: TRBV28
d_gene: -
CDR3aa: CASSLTGYSGNTIYF
CDR3nt: TGTGCCAGCAGTCTGACAGGATACTCTGGAAACACCATATATTTT

j_gene: TRBJ1-1
abundance: once
v_gene: TRBV11-3
d_gene: -
CDR3aa: CASSLGGDTEAFF
CDR3nt: TGTGCCAGCAGCTTAGGCGGGGACACTGAAGCTTTCTTT

j_gene: TRBJ1-5
abundance: -
v_gene: TRBV24-1
d_gene: -
CDR3aa: CATRGPTGPQHF
CDR3nt: TGTGCCACCAGAGGGCCGACAGGTCCCCAGCATTTT

j_gene: TRBJ2-1
abundance: -
v_gene: TRBV19
d_gene: -
CDR3aa: CASSIVYNEQFF
CDR3nt: TGTGCCAGTAGTATCGTGTACAATGAGCAGTTCTTC

j_gene: TRBJ2-2
abundance: -
v_gene: TRBV7-7
d_gene: TRBD1
CDR3aa: CASSLGVGTVANTGELFF
CDR3nt: TGTGCCAGCAGCTTAGGGGTAGGGACAGTCGCGAACACCGGGGAGCTGTTTTTT

j_gene: TRBJ1-2
abundance: -
v_gene: TRBV2
d_gene: -
CDR3aa: CASSENGLGYTF
CDR3nt: TGTGCCAGCAGTGAGAATGGGCTTGGCTACACCTTC

j_gene: TRBJ1-4
abundance: -
v_gene: TRBV19
d_gene: -
CDR3aa: CASRPSGEKREKLFF
CDR3nt: TGTGCCAGTAGGCCTTCAGGGGAGAAACGGGAAAAACTGTTTTTT

j_gene: TRBJ1-2
abundance: -
v_gene: TRBV7-8
d_gene: -
CDR3aa: CASSLVGENYGYTF
CDR3nt: TGTGCCAGCAGCTTAGTCGGGGAAAACTATGGCTACACCTTC

j_gene: TRBJ1-3
abundance: once
v_gene: TRBV6-2/TRBV6-3
d_gene: TRBD1
CDR3aa: CASSKDRGPGNTIYF
CDR3nt: TGTGCCAGCAGCAAGGACAGGGGACCTGGAAACACCATATATTTT

j_gene: TRBJ1-2
abundance: -
v_gene: TRBV4-3
d_gene: -
CDR3aa: CASSQVRDTNYGYTF
CDR3nt: TGCGCCAGCAGCCAAGTTCGGGATACCAACTATGGCTACACCTTC

j_gene: TRBJ1-4
abundance: once
v_gene: TRBV3-1/TRBV3-2
d_gene: -
CDR3aa: CASSPPRKRFYEKLFF
CDR3nt: TGTGCCAGCAGCCCTCCTCGGAAGCGGTTTTATGAAAAACTGTTTTTT

j_gene: TRBJ2-1
abundance: -
v_gene: TRBV27
d_gene: -
CDR3aa: CASRQEAEQFF
CDR3nt: TGTGCCAGCAGGCAGGAGGCTGAGCAGTTCTTC

j_gene: TRBJ2-7
abundance: -
v_gene: TRBV6-5
d_gene: -
CDR3aa: CASRKTGYEQYF
CDR3nt: TGTGCCAGCCGGAAGACAGGTTACGAGCAGTACTTC

j_gene: TRBJ1-5
abundance: -
v_gene: TRBV10-3
d_gene: -
CDR3aa: CATIAEAPSNQPQHF
CDR3nt: TGTGCCACCATTGCTGAGGCCCCTAGCAATCAGCCCCAGCATTTT

j_gene: TRBJ2-1
abundance: -
v_gene: TRBV28
d_gene: -
CDR3aa: CASGRADSPYNEQFF
CDR3nt: TGTGCCAGCGGCCGGGCGGACAGCCCTTACAATGAGCAGTTCTTC

j_gene: TRBJ2-1
abundance: -
v_gene: TRBV4-1
d_gene: TRBD2
CDR3aa: CASSQGLAGGRREQFF
CDR3nt: TGCGCCAGCAGCCAAGGACTAGCGGGAGGGCGGCGAGAGCAGTTCTTC

j_gene: TRBJ2-5
abundance: -
v_gene: TRBV9
d_gene: TRBD2
CDR3aa: CASSVEPGLAGGWGETQYF
CDR3nt: TGTGCCAGCAGCGTAGAACCGGGACTAGCGGGGGGATGGGGAGAGACCCAGTACTTC

j_gene: TRBJ2-1
abundance: -
v_gene: TRBV9
d_gene: -
CDR3aa: CASSVVLSGTYNEQFF
CDR3nt: TGTGCCAGCAGCGTAGTTTTGAGCGGAACTTACAATGAGCAGTTCTTC

j_gene: TRBJ2-2
abundance: once
v_gene: TRBV12-5
d_gene: TRBD1
CDR3aa: CASGLGQGNTGELFF
CDR3nt: TGTGCTAGTGGTTTGGGACAGGGGAACACCGGGGAGCTGTTTTTT

j_gene: TRBJ1-2
abundance: -
v_gene: TRBV21-1
d_gene: -
CDR3aa: CASSTPGTGGENGYTF
CDR3nt: TGTGCCAGCAGCACTCCCGGGACAGGGGGCGAGAATGGCTACACCTTC

j_gene: TRBJ2-5
abundance: -
v_gene: TRBV11-2
d_gene: -
CDR3aa: CASSLSGVQETQYF
CDR3nt: TGTGCCAGCAGCTTATCGGGGGTCCAGGAGACCCAGTACTTC

j_gene: TRBJ1-1
abundance: -
v_gene: TRBV11-1
d_gene: -
CDR3aa: CASSLNPRSEAFF
CDR3nt: TGTGCCAGCAGCCTAAACCCGAGATCTGAAGCTTTCTTT

j_gene: TRBJ2-5
abundance: -
v_gene: TRBV15
d_gene: TRBD1
CDR3aa: CATSRATGGALETQYF
CDR3nt: TGTGCCACCAGCAGAGCGACAGGGGGCGCGTTAGAGACCCAGTACTTC

j_gene: TRBJ2-7
abundance: -
v_gene: TRBV5-1
d_gene: TRBD2
CDR3aa: CASSLVGISGNEQYF
CDR3nt: TGCGCCAGCAGCTTGGTTGGTATAAGCGGGAACGAGCAGTACTTC

j_gene: TRBJ1-1
abundance: -
v_gene: TRBV6-5
d_gene: -
CDR3aa: CASSYSQGIGTEAFF
CDR3nt: TGTGCCAGCAGTTACTCGCAGGGGATTGGCACTGAAGCTTTCTTT

j_gene: TRBJ1-5
abundance: -
v_gene: TRBV2
d_gene: -
CDR3aa: CASSDAGVNQPQHF
CDR3nt: TGTGCCAGCAGTGACGCGGGCGTAAATCAGCCCCAGCATTTT

j_gene: TRBJ2-7
abundance: -
v_gene: TRBV7-2
d_gene: TRBD1
CDR3aa: CASSLRGTGYEQYF
CDR3nt: TGTGCCAGCAGCTTAAGAGGGACAGGCTACGAGCAGTACTTC

j_gene: TRBJ1-3
abundance: once
v_gene: TRBV30
d_gene: -
CDR3aa: CAWSRDSTSGNTIYF
CDR3nt: TGTGCCTGGAGTCGCGACAGCACCTCTGGAAACACCATATATTTT

j_gene: TRBJ2-7
abundance: -
v_gene: TRBV6-1
d_gene: -
CDR3aa: CASSGRTAGYYYEQYF
CDR3nt: TGTGCCAGCAGTGGAAGGACAGCTGGGTACTACTACGAGCAGTACTTC

j_gene: TRBJ2-1
abundance: -
v_gene: TRBV3-1/TRBV3-2
d_gene: TRBD2
CDR3aa: CASSQALGGRSFF
CDR3nt: TGTGCCAGCAGCCAAGCACTAGGCGGGAGGTCGTTCTTC

j_gene: TRBJ2-7
abundance: few
v_gene: TRBV6-4
d_gene: -
CDR3aa: CASSEVSGYEQYF
CDR3nt: TGTGCCAGCAGTGAAGTTAGCGGCTACGAGCAGTACTTC

j_gene: TRBJ1-5
abundance: -
v_gene: TRBV7-2
d_gene: TRBD1
CDR3aa: CASSSDRDGQPQHF
CDR3nt: TGTGCCAGCAGTTCGGACAGGGACGGGCAGCCCCAGCATTTT